Listed below are T cell receptor beta chains from one sample, sequenced in a study of tissue T cells after allogeneic stem cell transplantation. Sequencing was performed with immunoSEQ multiplex PCR; in TCRdb, only in-frame clones are kept and a portion is missing. The sample has roughly 42,000 clones, roughly 92% seen once; the top ten hold 3% to 4%. The sequencing here drew on blood, taken before transplantation. The receptors stem from a woman aged 35 to 75 who later had graft-versus-host disease after an allogeneic stem cell transplant. The conserved cysteine and the conserved F or W are not part of the CDR3 here. Fields, in order: V gene, CDR3 length, D gene, CDR3 protein. D genes are given only for firm matches.

V gene: TRBV7-9
CDR3 length: 11
D gene: .
CDR3 protein: ASRASRAYEQY

V gene: TRBV28
CDR3 length: 12
D gene: .
CDR3 protein: ASSLGVRNTEAF

V gene: TRBV29-1
CDR3 length: 10
D gene: .
CDR3 protein: SVARAGYGYT

V gene: TRBV18
CDR3 length: 10
D gene: .
CDR3 protein: ASSPGGETQY

V gene: TRBV15
CDR3 length: 13
D gene: .
CDR3 protein: ATSREDLPDEKLF

V gene: TRBV4-1
CDR3 length: 12
D gene: .
CDR3 protein: ASSQVGSENEQY

V gene: TRBV29-1
CDR3 length: 14
D gene: TRBD2
CDR3 protein: SVEQRGRGYYNEQF

V gene: TRBV19
CDR3 length: 12
D gene: .
CDR3 protein: ASSIRDGSNEQF

V gene: TRBV7-2
CDR3 length: 13
D gene: TRBD1
CDR3 protein: ASSWTGGYGTEAF

V gene: TRBV6-5
CDR3 length: 11
D gene: .
CDR3 protein: ASSESFTYEQY

V gene: TRBV7-2
CDR3 length: 13
D gene: .
CDR3 protein: ASSLYFRGQETQY

V gene: TRBV6-2/TRBV6-3
CDR3 length: 13
D gene: TRBD1
CDR3 protein: ASSYSGTGLNEQF

V gene: TRBV5-5
CDR3 length: 11
D gene: TRBD1
CDR3 protein: ASSYGTAGGAF

V gene: TRBV24-1
CDR3 length: 14
D gene: TRBD1
CDR3 protein: ATQGQGLYGANVLT

V gene: TRBV6-2/TRBV6-3
CDR3 length: 13
D gene: .
CDR3 protein: ASSYRQLGTGELF

V gene: TRBV10-1
CDR3 length: 11
D gene: TRBD1
CDR3 protein: ASRTDRENPLH

V gene: TRBV6-2/TRBV6-3
CDR3 length: 13
D gene: .
CDR3 protein: ASSYSITGRETQY

V gene: TRBV28
CDR3 length: 12
D gene: .
CDR3 protein: ASSPPFDLSEQY

V gene: TRBV6-2/TRBV6-3
CDR3 length: 12
D gene: .
CDR3 protein: ASSSKTAFYEQY

V gene: TRBV30
CDR3 length: 12
D gene: TRBD2
CDR3 protein: AWSGTSGRDEQY

V gene: TRBV24-1
CDR3 length: 13
D gene: TRBD2
CDR3 protein: ATSDLGAGVREQF

V gene: TRBV4-3
CDR3 length: 13
D gene: .
CDR3 protein: ASSQEVAAGTEAF

V gene: TRBV29-1
CDR3 length: 11
D gene: .
CDR3 protein: SAEGDASYEQY

V gene: TRBV2
CDR3 length: 11
D gene: TRBD1
CDR3 protein: ASSEAGGTEAF

V gene: TRBV4-1
CDR3 length: 11
D gene: .
CDR3 protein: ASSRREDSPLH

V gene: TRBV19
CDR3 length: 15
D gene: TRBD2
CDR3 protein: ASIDGTSGITTGELF

V gene: TRBV5-5
CDR3 length: 11
D gene: .
CDR3 protein: ASSWDTYNEQF

V gene: TRBV5-1
CDR3 length: 14
D gene: TRBD2
CDR3 protein: ASRGVAGPNTGELF

V gene: TRBV28
CDR3 length: 12
D gene: .
CDR3 protein: ASSTPGRPLGYT

V gene: TRBV3-1/TRBV3-2
CDR3 length: 10
D gene: TRBD1
CDR3 protein: ASSEGQGVDT

V gene: TRBV12-3/TRBV12-4
CDR3 length: 10
D gene: TRBD1
CDR3 protein: ASRTGVEPQH

V gene: TRBV28
CDR3 length: 14
D gene: TRBD1
CDR3 protein: ASSSRGWTGRTEAF

V gene: TRBV12-3/TRBV12-4
CDR3 length: 10
D gene: .
CDR3 protein: ASSTHRFGQY

V gene: TRBV25-1
CDR3 length: 12
D gene: TRBD1
CDR3 protein: ASSERTGNHGYT

V gene: TRBV7-2
CDR3 length: 11
D gene: .
CDR3 protein: ASSLQGAYGYT

V gene: TRBV5-4
CDR3 length: 13
D gene: .
CDR3 protein: ASSSGVGSNYGYT

V gene: TRBV5-1
CDR3 length: 14
D gene: .
CDR3 protein: ASSLEVAGISNEQF

V gene: TRBV6-4
CDR3 length: 12
D gene: .
CDR3 protein: ASSTEGGNSPLH

V gene: TRBV4-2
CDR3 length: 14
D gene: TRBD1
CDR3 protein: ASSHQRQGPDTEAF

V gene: TRBV4-1
CDR3 length: 11
D gene: .
CDR3 protein: ASSQERRLEQF

V gene: TRBV25-1
CDR3 length: 14
D gene: .
CDR3 protein: ASSEWIGGDTDTQY

V gene: TRBV2
CDR3 length: 12
D gene: .
CDR3 protein: ASRVQGTNYGYT

V gene: TRBV6-5
CDR3 length: 13
D gene: .
CDR3 protein: ASSYSIGNTGELF

V gene: TRBV29-1
CDR3 length: 11
D gene: TRBD1
CDR3 protein: SVDRDSLETQY

V gene: TRBV5-1
CDR3 length: 14
D gene: .
CDR3 protein: ASSMAYRGLGTEAF

V gene: TRBV4-3
CDR3 length: 15
D gene: .
CDR3 protein: ASSQDRGRALNQPQH

V gene: TRBV4-2
CDR3 length: 14
D gene: TRBD2
CDR3 protein: ASSRLAGDLYNEQF

V gene: TRBV6-2/TRBV6-3
CDR3 length: 12
D gene: .
CDR3 protein: ASSYDSSYNEQF

V gene: TRBV2
CDR3 length: 13
D gene: .
CDR3 protein: ASILGSSYNSPLH

V gene: TRBV4-3
CDR3 length: 13
D gene: TRBD1
CDR3 protein: ASSQGTGVLYGYT

V gene: TRBV28
CDR3 length: 12
D gene: .
CDR3 protein: ASSFPAENAAQY

V gene: TRBV11-2
CDR3 length: 13
D gene: .
CDR3 protein: ASSLEQGMVYEQY

V gene: TRBV5-4
CDR3 length: 12
D gene: .
CDR3 protein: ASSLVGDYNEQF

V gene: TRBV5-6
CDR3 length: 13
D gene: .
CDR3 protein: ASSLLGPPENEQF

V gene: TRBV6-5
CDR3 length: 12
D gene: TRBD2
CDR3 protein: ASSGGALLIELF

V gene: TRBV20-1
CDR3 length: 9
D gene: .
CDR3 protein: SARDWETQY